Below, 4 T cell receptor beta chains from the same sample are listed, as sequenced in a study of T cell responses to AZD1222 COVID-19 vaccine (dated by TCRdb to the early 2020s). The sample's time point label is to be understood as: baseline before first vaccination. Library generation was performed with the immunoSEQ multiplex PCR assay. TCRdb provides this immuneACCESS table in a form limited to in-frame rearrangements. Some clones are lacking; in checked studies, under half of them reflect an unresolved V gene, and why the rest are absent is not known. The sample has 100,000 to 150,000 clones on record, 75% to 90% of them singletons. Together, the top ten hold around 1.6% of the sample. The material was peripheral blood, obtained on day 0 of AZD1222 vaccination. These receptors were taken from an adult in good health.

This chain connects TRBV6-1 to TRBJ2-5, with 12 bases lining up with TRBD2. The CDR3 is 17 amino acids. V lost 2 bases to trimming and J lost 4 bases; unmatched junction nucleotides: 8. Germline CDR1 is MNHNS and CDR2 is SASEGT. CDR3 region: CASSETSGGPNVETQYF. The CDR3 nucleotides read TGTGCCAGCAGTGAAACTAGCGGGGGGCCGAATGTAGAGACCCAGTACTTC.

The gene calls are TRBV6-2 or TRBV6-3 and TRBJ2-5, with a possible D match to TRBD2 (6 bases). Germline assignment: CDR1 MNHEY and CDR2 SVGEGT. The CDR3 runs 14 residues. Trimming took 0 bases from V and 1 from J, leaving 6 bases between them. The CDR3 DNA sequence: TGTGCCAGCAGTTACTCGGGGGGCCAAGAGACCCAGTACTTC. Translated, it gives CASSYSGGQETQYF.

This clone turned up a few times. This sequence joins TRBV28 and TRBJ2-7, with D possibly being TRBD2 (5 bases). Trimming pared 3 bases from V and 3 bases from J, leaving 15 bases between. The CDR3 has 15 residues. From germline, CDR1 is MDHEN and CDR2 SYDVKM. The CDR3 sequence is CASSLGEGLLYEQYF. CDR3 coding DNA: TGTGCCAGCAGTTTGGGTGAGGGTTTACTCTACGAGCAGTACTTC.

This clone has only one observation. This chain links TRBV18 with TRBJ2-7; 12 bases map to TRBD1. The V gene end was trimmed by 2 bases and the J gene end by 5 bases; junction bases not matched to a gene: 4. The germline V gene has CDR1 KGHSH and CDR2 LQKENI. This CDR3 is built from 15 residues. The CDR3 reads CASSPLGTGGHEQYF. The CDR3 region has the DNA TGTGCCAGCTCACCATTGGGGACAGGGGGCCACGAGCAGTACTTC. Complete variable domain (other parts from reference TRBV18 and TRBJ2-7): NAGVMQNPRHLVRRRGQEARLRCSPMKGHSHVYWYRQLPEEGLKFMVYLQKENIIDESGMPKERFSAEFPKEGPSILRIQQVVRGDSAAYFCASSPLGTGGHEQYFGPGTRLTVT.